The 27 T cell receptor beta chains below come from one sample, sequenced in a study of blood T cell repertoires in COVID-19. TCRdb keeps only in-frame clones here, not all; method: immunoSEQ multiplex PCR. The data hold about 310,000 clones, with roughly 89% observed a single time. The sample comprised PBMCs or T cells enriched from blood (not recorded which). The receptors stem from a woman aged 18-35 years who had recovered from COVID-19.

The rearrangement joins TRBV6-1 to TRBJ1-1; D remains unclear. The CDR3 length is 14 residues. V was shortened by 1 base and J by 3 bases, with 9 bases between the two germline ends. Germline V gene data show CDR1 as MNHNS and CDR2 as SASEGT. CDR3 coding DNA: TGTGCCAGCAGTGAAGAACGAGCGGACACTGAAGCTTTCTTT. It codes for CASSEERADTEAFF.

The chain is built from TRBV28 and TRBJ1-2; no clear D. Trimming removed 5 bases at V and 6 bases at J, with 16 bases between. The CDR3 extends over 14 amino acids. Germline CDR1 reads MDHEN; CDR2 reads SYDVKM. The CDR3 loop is CASSPRLVGDGYTF. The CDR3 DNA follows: TGTGCCAGCAGTCCCCGCCTTGTGGGAGATGGCTACACCTTC.

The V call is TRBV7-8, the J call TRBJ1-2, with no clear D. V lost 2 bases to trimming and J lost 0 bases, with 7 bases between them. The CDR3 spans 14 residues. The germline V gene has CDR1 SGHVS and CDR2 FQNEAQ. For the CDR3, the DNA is TGTGCCAGCAGCTTACTTTCAGCTAACTATGGCTACACCTTC. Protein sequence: CASSLLSANYGYTF.

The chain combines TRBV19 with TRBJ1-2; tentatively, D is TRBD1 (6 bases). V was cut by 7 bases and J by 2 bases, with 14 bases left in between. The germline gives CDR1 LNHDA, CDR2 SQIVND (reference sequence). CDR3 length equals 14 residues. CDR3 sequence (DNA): TGTGCCAGTAATAACAGGGTAGCGAACTATGGCTACACCTTC. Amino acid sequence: CASNNRVANYGYTF.

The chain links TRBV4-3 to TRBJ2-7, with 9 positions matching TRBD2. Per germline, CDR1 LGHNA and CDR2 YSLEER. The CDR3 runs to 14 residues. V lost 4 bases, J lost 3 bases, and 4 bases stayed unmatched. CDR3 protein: CASSLSTSGYEQYF. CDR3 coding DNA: TGCGCCAGCAGCCTCTCGACTAGCGGCTACGAGCAGTACTTC.

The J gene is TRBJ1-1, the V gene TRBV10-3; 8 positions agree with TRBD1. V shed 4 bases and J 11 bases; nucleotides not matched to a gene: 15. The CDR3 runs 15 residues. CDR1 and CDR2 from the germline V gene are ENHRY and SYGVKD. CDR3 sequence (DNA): TGTGCCATCAGTGGCGGGACAGGCCTCCTTGGGGACGCTTTCTTT. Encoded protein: CAISGGTGLLGDAFF.

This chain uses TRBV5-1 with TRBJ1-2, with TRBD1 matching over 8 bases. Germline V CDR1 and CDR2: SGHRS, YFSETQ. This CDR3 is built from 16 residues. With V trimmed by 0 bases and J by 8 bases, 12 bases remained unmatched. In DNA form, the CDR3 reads TGCGCCAGCAGCTTGGGGACAGGGCCTCCTTTAGGGGGCTACACCTTC. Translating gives CASSLGTGPPLGGYTF.

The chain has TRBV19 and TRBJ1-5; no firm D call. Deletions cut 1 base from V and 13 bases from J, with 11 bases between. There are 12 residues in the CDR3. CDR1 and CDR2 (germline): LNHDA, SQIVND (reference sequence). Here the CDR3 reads CASSIVGSTQHF. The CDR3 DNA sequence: TGTGCCAGTAGTATAGTGGGCAGCACTCAGCATTTT.

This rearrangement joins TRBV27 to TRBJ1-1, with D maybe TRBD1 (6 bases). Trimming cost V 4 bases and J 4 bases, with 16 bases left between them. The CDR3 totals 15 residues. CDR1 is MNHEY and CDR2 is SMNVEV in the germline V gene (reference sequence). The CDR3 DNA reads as TGTGCCAGCAGTTACCAGCCGGGGGGCCTCACTGAAGCTTTCTTT. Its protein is CASSYQPGGLTEAFF.

The CDR3 spells CASSPKRQTGQETQYF. The DNA of the CDR3 is TGTGCCAGCAGCCCCAAGCGTCAGACAGGCCAAGAGACCCAGTACTTC. The chain employs TRBV16 and TRBJ2-5; D might be TRBD1 (6 bases). The V gene's germline CDR1 is KGHSY and CDR2 FQNENV. This CDR3 is built from 16 residues. The ends were cut back, 4 bases at V and 1 base at J, with 16 bases in the middle.

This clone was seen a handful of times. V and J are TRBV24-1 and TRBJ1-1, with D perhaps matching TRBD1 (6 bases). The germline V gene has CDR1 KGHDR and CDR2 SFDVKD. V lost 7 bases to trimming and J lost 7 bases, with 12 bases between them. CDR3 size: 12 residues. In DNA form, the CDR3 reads TGTGCCACCAGGGGGGACACCTATGAAGCTTTCTTT. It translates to CATRGDTYEAFF.

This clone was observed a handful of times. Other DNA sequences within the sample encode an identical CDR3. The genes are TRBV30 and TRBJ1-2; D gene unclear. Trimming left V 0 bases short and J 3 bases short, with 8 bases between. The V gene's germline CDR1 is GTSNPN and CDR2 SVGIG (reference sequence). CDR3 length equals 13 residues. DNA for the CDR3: TGTGCCTGGAGTGTCGGCGGCGACTATGGCTACACCTTC. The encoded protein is CAWSVGGDYGYTF.

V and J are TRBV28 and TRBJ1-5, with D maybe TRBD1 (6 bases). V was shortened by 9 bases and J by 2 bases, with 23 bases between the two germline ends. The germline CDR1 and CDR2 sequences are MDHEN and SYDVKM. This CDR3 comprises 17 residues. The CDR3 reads CASLPTLQGIGNQPQHF. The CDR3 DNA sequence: TGTGCCAGTCTACCCACATTGCAGGGGATAGGCAATCAGCCCCAGCATTTT.

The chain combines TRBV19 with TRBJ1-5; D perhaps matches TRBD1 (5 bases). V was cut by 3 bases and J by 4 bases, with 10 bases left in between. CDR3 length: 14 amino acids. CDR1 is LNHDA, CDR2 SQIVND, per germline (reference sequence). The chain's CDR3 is CASSISTVNQPQHF. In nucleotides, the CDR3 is TGTGCCAGTAGTATCTCGACAGTGAATCAGCCCCAGCATTTT.

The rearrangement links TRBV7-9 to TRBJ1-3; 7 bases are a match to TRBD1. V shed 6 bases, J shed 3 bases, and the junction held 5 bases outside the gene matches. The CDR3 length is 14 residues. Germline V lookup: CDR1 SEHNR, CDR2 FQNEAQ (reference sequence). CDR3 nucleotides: TGTGCCAGCAGACAAACAGGGGATGGAAACACCATATATTTT. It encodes CASRQTGDGNTIYF.

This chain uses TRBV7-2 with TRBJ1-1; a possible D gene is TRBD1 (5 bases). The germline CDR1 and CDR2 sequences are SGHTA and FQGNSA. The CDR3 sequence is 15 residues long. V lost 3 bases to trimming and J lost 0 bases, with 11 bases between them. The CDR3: CASSFGGGLNTEAFF. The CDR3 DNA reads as TGTGCCAGCAGCTTCGGCGGGGGATTGAACACTGAAGCTTTCTTT. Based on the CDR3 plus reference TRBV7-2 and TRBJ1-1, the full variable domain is GAGVSQSPSNKVTEKGKDVELRCDPISGHTALYWYRQSLGQGLEFLIYFQGNSAPDKSGLPSDRFSAERTGGSVSTLTIQRTQQEDSAVYLCASSFGGGLNTEAFFGQGTRLTVV.

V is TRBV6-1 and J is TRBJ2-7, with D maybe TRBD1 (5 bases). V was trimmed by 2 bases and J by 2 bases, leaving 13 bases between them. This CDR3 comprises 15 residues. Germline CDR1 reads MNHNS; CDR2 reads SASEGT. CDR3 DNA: TGTGCCAGCAGTGAATCAGCAGGGCAGACCTACGAGCAGTACTTC. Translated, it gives CASSESAGQTYEQYF.

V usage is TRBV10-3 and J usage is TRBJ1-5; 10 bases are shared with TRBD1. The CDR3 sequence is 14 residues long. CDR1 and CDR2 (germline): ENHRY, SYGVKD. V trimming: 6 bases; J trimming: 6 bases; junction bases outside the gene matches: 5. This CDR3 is CAISTDRGGQPQHF. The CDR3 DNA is TGTGCCATCAGCACGGACAGGGGGGGTCAGCCCCAGCATTTT.

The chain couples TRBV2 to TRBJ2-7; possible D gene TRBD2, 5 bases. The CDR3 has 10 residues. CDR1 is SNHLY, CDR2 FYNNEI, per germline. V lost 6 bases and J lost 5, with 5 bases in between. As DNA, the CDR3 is TGTGCCAGCAGGAGGGACGAGCAGTACTTC. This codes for CASRRDEQYF.

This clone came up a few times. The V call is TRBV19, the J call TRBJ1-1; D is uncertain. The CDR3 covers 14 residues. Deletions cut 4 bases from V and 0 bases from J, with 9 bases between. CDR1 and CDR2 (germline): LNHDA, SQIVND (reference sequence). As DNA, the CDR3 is TGTGCCAGTAGTAATCCAGAAATGAACACTGAAGCTTTCTTT. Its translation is CASSNPEMNTEAFF.

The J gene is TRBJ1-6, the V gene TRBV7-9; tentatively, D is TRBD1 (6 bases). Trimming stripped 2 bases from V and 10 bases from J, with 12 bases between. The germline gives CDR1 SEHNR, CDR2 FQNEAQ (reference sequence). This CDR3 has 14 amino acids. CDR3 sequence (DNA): TGTGCCAGCAGCTTATTAAGGGGGTACTCACCCCTCCACTTT. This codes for CASSLLRGYSPLHF.

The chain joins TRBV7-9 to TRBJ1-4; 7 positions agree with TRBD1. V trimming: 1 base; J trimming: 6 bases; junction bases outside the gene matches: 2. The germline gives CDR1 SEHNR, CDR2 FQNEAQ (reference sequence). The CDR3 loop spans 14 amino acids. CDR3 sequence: CASSLDRGDEKLFF. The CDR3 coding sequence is TGTGCCAGCAGCTTAGACAGGGGTGATGAAAAACTGTTTTTT. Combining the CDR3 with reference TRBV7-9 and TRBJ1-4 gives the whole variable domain DTGVSQNPRHKITKRGQNVTFRCDPISEHNRLYWYRQTLGQGPEFLTYFQNEAQLEKSRLLSDRFSAERPKGSFSTLEIQRTEQGDSAMYLCASSLDRGDEKLFFGSGTQLSVL.

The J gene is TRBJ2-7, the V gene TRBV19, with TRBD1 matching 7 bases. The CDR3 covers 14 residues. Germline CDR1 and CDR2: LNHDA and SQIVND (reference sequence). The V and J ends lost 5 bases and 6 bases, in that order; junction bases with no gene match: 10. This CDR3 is CASSPTGAGGEQYF. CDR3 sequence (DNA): TGTGCCAGTAGTCCCACAGGGGCTGGTGGCGAGCAGTACTTC. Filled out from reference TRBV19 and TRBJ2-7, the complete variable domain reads DGGITQSPKYLFRKEGQNVTLSCEQNLNHDAMYWYRQDPGQGLRLIYYSQIVNDFQKGDIAEGYSVSREKKESFPLTVTSAQKNPTAFYLCASSPTGAGGEQYFGPGTRLTVT.

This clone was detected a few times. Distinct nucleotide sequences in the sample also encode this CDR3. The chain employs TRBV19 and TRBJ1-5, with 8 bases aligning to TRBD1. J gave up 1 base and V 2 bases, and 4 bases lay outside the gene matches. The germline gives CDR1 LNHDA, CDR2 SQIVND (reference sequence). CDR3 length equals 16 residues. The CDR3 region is CASSIRQGASNQPQHF. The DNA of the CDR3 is TGTGCCAGTAGTATAAGGCAGGGGGCAAGCAATCAGCCCCAGCATTTT. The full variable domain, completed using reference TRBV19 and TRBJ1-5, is DGGITQSPKYLFRKEGQNVTLSCEQNLNHDAMYWYRQDPGQGLRLIYYSQIVNDFQKGDIAEGYSVSREKKESFPLTVTSAQKNPTAFYLCASSIRQGASNQPQHFGDGTRLSIL.

In DNA form, the CDR3 reads TGCGCCAGCAGCCAAGATCGGCTAGCGGGGACTACGCAGTATTTT. Translated: CASSQDRLAGTTQYF. This sequence joins TRBV4-3 and TRBJ2-3, with 9 bases aligning to TRBD2. The V gene's germline CDR1 is LGHNA and CDR2 YSLEER. Germline trimming cut 0 bases from V and 8 bases from J; bases unmatched to any gene: 6. The CDR3 runs 15 residues.

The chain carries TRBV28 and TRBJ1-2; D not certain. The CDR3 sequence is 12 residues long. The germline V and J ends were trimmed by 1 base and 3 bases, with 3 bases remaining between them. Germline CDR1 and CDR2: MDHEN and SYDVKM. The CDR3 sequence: CASSLLDYGYTF. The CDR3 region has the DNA TGTGCCAGCAGTTTATTAGACTATGGCTACACCTTC.

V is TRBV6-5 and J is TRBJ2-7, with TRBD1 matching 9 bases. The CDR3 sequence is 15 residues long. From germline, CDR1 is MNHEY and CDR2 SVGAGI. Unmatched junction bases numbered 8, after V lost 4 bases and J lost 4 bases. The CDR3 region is CASSFTGTGLYEQYF. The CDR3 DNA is TGTGCCAGCAGTTTTACCGGGACAGGGCTTTACGAGCAGTACTTC.